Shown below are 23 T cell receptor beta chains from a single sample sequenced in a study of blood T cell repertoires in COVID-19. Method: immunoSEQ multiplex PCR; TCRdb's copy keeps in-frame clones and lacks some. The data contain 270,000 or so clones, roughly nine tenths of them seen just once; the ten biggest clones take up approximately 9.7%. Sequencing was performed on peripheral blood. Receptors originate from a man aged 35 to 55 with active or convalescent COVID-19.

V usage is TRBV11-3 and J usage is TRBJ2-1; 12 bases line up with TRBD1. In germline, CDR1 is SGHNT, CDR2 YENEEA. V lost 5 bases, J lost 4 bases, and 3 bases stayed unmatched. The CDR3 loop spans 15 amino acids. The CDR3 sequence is CASSPGQGAYNEQFF. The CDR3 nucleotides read TGTGCCAGCAGCCCGGGACAGGGGGCTTACAATGAGCAGTTCTTC.

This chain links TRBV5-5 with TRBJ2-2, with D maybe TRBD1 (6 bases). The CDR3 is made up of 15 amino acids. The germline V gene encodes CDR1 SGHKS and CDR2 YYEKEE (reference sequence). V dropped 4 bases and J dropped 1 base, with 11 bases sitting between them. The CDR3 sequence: CASSPGTWNTGELFF. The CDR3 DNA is TGTGCCAGCAGCCCTGGGACATGGAACACCGGGGAGCTGTTTTTT.

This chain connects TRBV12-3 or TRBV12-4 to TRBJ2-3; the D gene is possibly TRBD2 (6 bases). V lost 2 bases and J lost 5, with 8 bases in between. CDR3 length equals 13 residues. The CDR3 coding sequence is TGTGCCAGCAGTTTACGGGGAGGAGATACGCAGTATTTT. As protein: CASSLRGGDTQYF.

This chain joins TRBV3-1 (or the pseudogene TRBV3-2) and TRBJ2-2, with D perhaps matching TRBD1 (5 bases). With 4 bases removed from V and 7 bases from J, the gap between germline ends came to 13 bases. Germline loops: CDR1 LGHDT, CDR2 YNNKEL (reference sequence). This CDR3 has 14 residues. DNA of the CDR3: TGTGCCAGCAGCCTCTCCAGGGTTGGCGGGGAGCTGTTTTTT. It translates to CASSLSRVGGELFF.

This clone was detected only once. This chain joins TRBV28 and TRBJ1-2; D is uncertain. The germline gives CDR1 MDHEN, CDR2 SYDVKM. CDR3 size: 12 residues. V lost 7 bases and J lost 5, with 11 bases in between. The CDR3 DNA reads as TGTGCCAGCACCCAGATGGAGTATGGCTACACCTTC. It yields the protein CASTQMEYGYTF.

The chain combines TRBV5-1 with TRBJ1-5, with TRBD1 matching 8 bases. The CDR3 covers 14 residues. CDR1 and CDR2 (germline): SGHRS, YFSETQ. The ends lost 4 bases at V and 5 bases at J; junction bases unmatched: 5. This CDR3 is CASSIGQGDQPQHF. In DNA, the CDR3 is TGCGCCAGCAGCATAGGACAGGGTGATCAGCCCCAGCATTTT.

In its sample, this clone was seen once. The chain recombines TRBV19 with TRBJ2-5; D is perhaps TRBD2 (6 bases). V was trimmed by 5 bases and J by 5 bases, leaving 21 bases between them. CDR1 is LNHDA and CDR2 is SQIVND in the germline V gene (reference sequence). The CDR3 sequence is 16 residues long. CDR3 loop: CASSSPGGGGGETQYF. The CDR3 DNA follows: TGTGCCAGTAGTTCCCCCGGAGGCGGAGGAGGGGAGACCCAGTACTTC.

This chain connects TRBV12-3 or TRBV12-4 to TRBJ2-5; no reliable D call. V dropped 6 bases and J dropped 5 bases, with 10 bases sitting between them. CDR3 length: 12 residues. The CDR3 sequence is CASSLTTETQYF. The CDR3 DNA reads TGTGCCAGCAGCCTCACCACTGAGACCCAGTACTTC.

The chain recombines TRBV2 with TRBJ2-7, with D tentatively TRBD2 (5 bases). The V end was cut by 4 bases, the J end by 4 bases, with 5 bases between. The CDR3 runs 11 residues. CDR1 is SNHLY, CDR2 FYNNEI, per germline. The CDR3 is CASSGEYEQYF. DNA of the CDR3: TGTGCCAGCAGTGGGGAGTACGAGCAGTACTTC.

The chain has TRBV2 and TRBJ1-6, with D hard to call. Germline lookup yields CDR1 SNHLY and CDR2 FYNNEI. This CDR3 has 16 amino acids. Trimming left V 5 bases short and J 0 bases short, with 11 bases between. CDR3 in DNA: TGTGCCAGCAGTCTAGATAGGAGCTCCTATAATTCACCCCTCCACTTT. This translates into CASSLDRSSYNSPLHF.

Here the CDR3 DNA reads TGTGCCACCAGCACGAGCCACCGAGGGACAGACTCCTACGAGCAGTACTTC. Translation: CATSTSHRGTDSYEQYF. The V call is TRBV15, the J call TRBJ2-7; 7 bases align to TRBD1. With 4 bases clipped from V and 0 bases from J, the junction kept 12 bases outside the gene matches. Germline CDR1 reads LNHNV; CDR2 reads YYDKDF (reference sequence). This CDR3 contains 17 residues.

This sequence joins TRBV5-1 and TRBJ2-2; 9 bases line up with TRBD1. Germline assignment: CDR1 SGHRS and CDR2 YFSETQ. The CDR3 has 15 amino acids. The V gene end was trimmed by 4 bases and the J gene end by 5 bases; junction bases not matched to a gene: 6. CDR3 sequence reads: CASSAGQGRTGELFF. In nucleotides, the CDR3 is TGCGCCAGCAGCGCCGGACAGGGGCGAACCGGGGAGCTGTTTTTT.

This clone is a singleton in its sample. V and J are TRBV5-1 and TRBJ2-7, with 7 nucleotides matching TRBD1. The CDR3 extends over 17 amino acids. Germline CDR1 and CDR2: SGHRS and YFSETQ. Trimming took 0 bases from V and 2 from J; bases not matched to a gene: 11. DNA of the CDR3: TGCGCCAGCAGCTTGGCCTCTGGGACAGCTACCCCCTACGAGCAGTACTTC. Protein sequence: CASSLASGTATPYEQYF.

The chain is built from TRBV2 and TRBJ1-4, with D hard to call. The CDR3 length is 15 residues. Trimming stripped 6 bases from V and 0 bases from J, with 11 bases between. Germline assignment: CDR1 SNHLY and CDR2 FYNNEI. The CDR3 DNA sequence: TGTGCCAGCAGCGGCAGCGACGCAACTAATGAAAAACTGTTTTTT. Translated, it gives CASSGSDATNEKLFF. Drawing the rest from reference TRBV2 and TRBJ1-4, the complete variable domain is EPEVTQTPSHQVTQMGQEVILRCVPISNHLYFYWYRQILGQKVEFLVSFYNNEISEKSEIFDDQFSVERPDGSNFTLKIRSTKLEDSAMYFCASSGSDATNEKLFFGSGTQLSVL.

Written as DNA, the CDR3 is TGTGCCAGCAGTTTTTATATCGGGGTCCTCTACGAGCAGTACTTC. It encodes CASSFYIGVLYEQYF. The chain employs TRBV28 and TRBJ2-7; D possibly corresponds to TRBD2 (5 bases). Germline CDR1 reads MDHEN; CDR2 reads SYDVKM. Trimming took off 3 bases at V and 3 bases at J, with 15 bases between the two ends. The CDR3 loop spans 15 amino acids.

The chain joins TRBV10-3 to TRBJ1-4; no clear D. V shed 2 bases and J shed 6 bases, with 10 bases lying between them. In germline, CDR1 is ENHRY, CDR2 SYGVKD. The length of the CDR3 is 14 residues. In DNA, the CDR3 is TGTGCCATCAGTGAGGGAGATCTGGATGAAAAACTGTTTTTT. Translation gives CAISEGDLDEKLFF.

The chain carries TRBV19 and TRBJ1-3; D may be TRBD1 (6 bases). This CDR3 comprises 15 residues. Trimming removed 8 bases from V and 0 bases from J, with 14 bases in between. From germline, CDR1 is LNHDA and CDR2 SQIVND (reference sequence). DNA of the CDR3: TGTGCCAGTTCCCCCGGGGGGCTCTCTGGAAACACCATATATTTT. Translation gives CASSPGGLSGNTIYF.

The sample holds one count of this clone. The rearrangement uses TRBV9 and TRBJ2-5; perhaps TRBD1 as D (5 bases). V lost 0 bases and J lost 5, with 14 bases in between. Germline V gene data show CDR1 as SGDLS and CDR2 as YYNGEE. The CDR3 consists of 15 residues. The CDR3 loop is CASSVDVKGKETQYF. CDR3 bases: TGTGCCAGCAGCGTAGATGTGAAGGGGAAGGAGACCCAGTACTTC.

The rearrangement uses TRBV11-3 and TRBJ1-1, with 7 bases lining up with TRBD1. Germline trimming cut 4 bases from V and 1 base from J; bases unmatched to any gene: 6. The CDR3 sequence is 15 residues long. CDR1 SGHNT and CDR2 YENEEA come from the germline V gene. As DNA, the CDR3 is TGTGCCAGCAGCTCTCCCCGGACAGGGAACACTGAAGCTTTCTTT. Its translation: CASSSPRTGNTEAFF.

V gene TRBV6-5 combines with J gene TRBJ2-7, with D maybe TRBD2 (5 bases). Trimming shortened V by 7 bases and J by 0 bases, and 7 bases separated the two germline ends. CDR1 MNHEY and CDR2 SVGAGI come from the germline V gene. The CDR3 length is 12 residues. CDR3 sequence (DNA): TGTGCCAGCACGGGAAGCTCCTACGAGCAGTACTTC. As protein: CASTGSSYEQYF.

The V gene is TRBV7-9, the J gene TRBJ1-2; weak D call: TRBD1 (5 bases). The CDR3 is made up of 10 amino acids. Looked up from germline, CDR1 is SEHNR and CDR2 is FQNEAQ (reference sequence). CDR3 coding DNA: TGTGCGGGGCAGGTCGGCGGCTACACCTTC. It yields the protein CAGQVGGYTF.

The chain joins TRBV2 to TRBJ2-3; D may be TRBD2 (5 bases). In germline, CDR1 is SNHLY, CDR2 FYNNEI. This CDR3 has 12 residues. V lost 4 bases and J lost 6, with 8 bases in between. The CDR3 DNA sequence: TGTGCCAGCAGTGGGGAGCGCGATACGCAGTATTTT. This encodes CASSGERDTQYF.

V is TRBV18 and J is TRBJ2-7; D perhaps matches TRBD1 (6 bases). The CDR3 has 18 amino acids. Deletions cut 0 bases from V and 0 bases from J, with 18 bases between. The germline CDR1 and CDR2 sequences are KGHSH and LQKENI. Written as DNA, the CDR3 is TGTGCCAGCTCACCACCGCTCTCACAGGGCATTAGCTCCTACGAGCAGTACTTC. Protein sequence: CASSPPLSQGISSYEQYF.